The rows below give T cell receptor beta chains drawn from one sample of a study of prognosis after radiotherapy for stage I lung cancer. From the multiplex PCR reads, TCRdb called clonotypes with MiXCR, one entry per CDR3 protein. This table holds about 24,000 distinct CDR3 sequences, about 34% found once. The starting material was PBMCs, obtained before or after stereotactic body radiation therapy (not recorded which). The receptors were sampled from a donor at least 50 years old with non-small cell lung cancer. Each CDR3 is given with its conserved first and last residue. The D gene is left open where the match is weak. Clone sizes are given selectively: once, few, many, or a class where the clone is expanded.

cdr3_nt: TGTGCCAGCAGACTCGGGACCGCTGACTCCTACGAGCAGTACTTC
cdr3_aa: CASRLGTADSYEQYF
cdr3_length: 15
d_call: .
j_call: TRBJ2-7
clone_size: many
v_call: TRBV28

cdr3_nt: TGTGCCAGCAGGAGGAAAATGAACACTGAAGCTTTCTTT
cdr3_aa: CASRRKMNTEAFF
cdr3_length: 13
d_call: .
j_call: TRBJ1-1
clone_size: many
v_call: TRBV7-8

cdr3_nt: TGTGCCAGCAGCCACCCGACTAGCGGGAAATTCTACGAGCAGTACTTC
cdr3_aa: CASSHPTSGKFYEQYF
cdr3_length: 16
d_call: TRBD2
j_call: TRBJ2-7
clone_size: many
v_call: TRBV4-2

cdr3_nt: TGCGCCAGCAGCCCACCTAGGACTAGCGGGAGCACCGGGGAGCTGTTTTTT
cdr3_aa: CASSPPRTSGSTGELFF
cdr3_length: 17
d_call: TRBD2
j_call: TRBJ2-2
clone_size: many
v_call: TRBV4-1

cdr3_nt: TGTGCCAGTAGTACCCGGACAGGGGGCTTGGATACGCAGTATTTT
cdr3_aa: CASSTRTGGLDTQYF
cdr3_length: 15
d_call: TRBD1
j_call: TRBJ2-3
clone_size: many
v_call: TRBV19

cdr3_nt: TGTGCCAGCAGCGAGTCCTGGCGGGAGAATGAGCAGTTCTTC
cdr3_aa: CASSESWRENEQFF
cdr3_length: 14
d_call: TRBD2
j_call: TRBJ2-1
clone_size: .
v_call: TRBV7-9

cdr3_nt: TGTGCCAGCAGTGTATCGTACAGCTCCTACAATGAGCAGTTCTTC
cdr3_aa: CASSVSYSSYNEQFF
cdr3_length: 15
d_call: .
j_call: TRBJ2-1
clone_size: .
v_call: TRBV6-1

cdr3_nt: TGCAGTGCTAGAGTAGAGATTAAGGGGAACACCGGGGAGCTGTTTTTT
cdr3_aa: CSARVEIKGNTGELFF
cdr3_length: 16
d_call: .
j_call: TRBJ2-2
clone_size: many
v_call: TRBV20-1

cdr3_nt: TGTGCCATAAGGGCGTGGCTGAGCACATATACGCAGTATTTT
cdr3_aa: CAIRAWLSTYTQYF
cdr3_length: 14
d_call: .
j_call: TRBJ2-3
clone_size: .
v_call: TRBV6-1

cdr3_nt: TGTGCCAGCAGTGGTAGGGCCGGTGGCTACACCTTC
cdr3_aa: CASSGRAGGYTF
cdr3_length: 12
d_call: .
j_call: TRBJ1-2
clone_size: few
v_call: TRBV6-1

cdr3_nt: TGCAGCGTGGGGGAGGGGGCGAACACTGAAGCTTTCTTT
cdr3_aa: CSVGEGANTEAFF
cdr3_length: 13
d_call: TRBD1
j_call: TRBJ1-1
clone_size: many
v_call: TRBV29-1

cdr3_nt: TGTGCCAGTACCCGCCGCGGGGGAGACACCGGGGAGCTGTTTTTT
cdr3_aa: CASTRRGGDTGELFF
cdr3_length: 15
d_call: TRBD2
j_call: TRBJ2-2
clone_size: many
v_call: TRBV19

cdr3_nt: TGCAGTGCTACTGACAGGGGGCGAGGGAACACTGAAGCTTTCTTT
cdr3_aa: CSATDRGRGNTEAFF
cdr3_length: 15
d_call: TRBD1
j_call: TRBJ1-1
clone_size: many
v_call: TRBV20-1

cdr3_nt: TGTGCCAGCTGGCCGGGAGTGGGGCTTGAGCAGTTCTTC
cdr3_aa: CASWPGVGLEQFF
cdr3_length: 13
d_call: .
j_call: TRBJ2-1
clone_size: .
v_call: TRBV28

cdr3_nt: TGCGCCAGCAGCTTGTTTGAGACAGGAAACACCGGGGAGCTGTTTTTT
cdr3_aa: CASSLFETGNTGELFF
cdr3_length: 16
d_call: .
j_call: TRBJ2-2
clone_size: .
v_call: TRBV5-1

cdr3_nt: TGTGCCAGCAGCTTAGCCCGACTAGTTGGAAGCACAGATACGCAGTATTTT
cdr3_aa: CASSLARLVGSTDTQYF
cdr3_length: 17
d_call: .
j_call: TRBJ2-3
clone_size: .
v_call: TRBV7-2

cdr3_nt: TGTGCCAGCAGTCACCGGGACAGGGGGCATCAGCCCAAGCATTTT
cdr3_aa: CASSHRDRGHQPKHF
cdr3_length: 15
d_call: TRBD1
j_call: TRBJ1-5
clone_size: few
v_call: TRBV27

cdr3_nt: TGTGCCAGTACATCCCCCCACTCTGGAAACACCATATATTTT
cdr3_aa: CASTSPHSGNTIYF
cdr3_length: 14
d_call: .
j_call: TRBJ1-3
clone_size: many
v_call: TRBV19

cdr3_nt: TGCAGCGTTGATAGGGGACGGAACCACGAGCAGTACTTC
cdr3_aa: CSVDRGRNHEQYF
cdr3_length: 13
d_call: .
j_call: TRBJ2-7
clone_size: few
v_call: TRBV29-1

cdr3_nt: TGTGCCAGCAGCAAGTCCGGGCGTGAGCAGTTCTTC
cdr3_aa: CASSKSGREQFF
cdr3_length: 12
d_call: .
j_call: TRBJ2-1
clone_size: many
v_call: TRBV11-2

cdr3_nt: TGTGCCAGCAGCTTCGACAGGGAAGGGTACGAGCAGTACTTC
cdr3_aa: CASSFDREGYEQYF
cdr3_length: 14
d_call: TRBD1
j_call: TRBJ2-7
clone_size: many
v_call: TRBV27

cdr3_nt: TGCGCCAGCAGCTTGGGGGAGTCAAGCGGGGAGCTGTTTTTT
cdr3_aa: CASSLGESSGELFF
cdr3_length: 14
d_call: .
j_call: TRBJ2-2
clone_size: .
v_call: TRBV5-1

cdr3_nt: TGTGCCAGCAGCTTAGAATATCTGATACCGTACACTGAAGCTTTCTTT
cdr3_aa: CASSLEYLIPYTEAFF
cdr3_length: 16
d_call: .
j_call: TRBJ1-1
clone_size: many
v_call: TRBV11-2

cdr3_nt: TGTGCCAGCAGCCATAGAAGGGGGCGACCTGGAAACACCATATATTTT
cdr3_aa: CASSHRRGRPGNTIYF
cdr3_length: 16
d_call: TRBD1
j_call: TRBJ1-3
clone_size: .
v_call: TRBV6-2/TRBV6-3

cdr3_nt: TGTGCCAGCAGCCGCAGCGGTGGGGGGGACACTGAAGCTTTCTTT
cdr3_aa: CASSRSGGGDTEAFF
cdr3_length: 15
d_call: .
j_call: TRBJ1-1
clone_size: many
v_call: TRBV7-9

cdr3_nt: TGTGCCAGCAGTGACAGGATATACAATGAGCAGTTCTTC
cdr3_aa: CASSDRIYNEQFF
cdr3_length: 13
d_call: .
j_call: TRBJ2-1
clone_size: medium-sized
v_call: TRBV2

cdr3_nt: TGTGCCAGCTCACCAGCGGGACAGTCGGGCCAGTACTTC
cdr3_aa: CASSPAGQSGQYF
cdr3_length: 13
d_call: .
j_call: TRBJ2-5
clone_size: .
v_call: TRBV18

cdr3_nt: TGTGCCAGCAGGGGACAGGGGGCCGTCGTGGAGCTGTTTTTT
cdr3_aa: CASRGQGAVVELFF
cdr3_length: 14
d_call: TRBD1
j_call: TRBJ2-2
clone_size: .
v_call: TRBV6-1

cdr3_nt: TGTGCCAGCAGCTCCTCGGGGGGAGAGTCTGAAGCTTTCTTT
cdr3_aa: CASSSSGGESEAFF
cdr3_length: 14
d_call: .
j_call: TRBJ1-1
clone_size: once
v_call: TRBV11-3

cdr3_nt: TGTGCCACCAGCAGACGAGGGTCAGGAAGCAATCAGCCCCAGCATTTT
cdr3_aa: CATSRRGSGSNQPQHF
cdr3_length: 16
d_call: .
j_call: TRBJ1-5
clone_size: many
v_call: TRBV15

cdr3_nt: TGCGCCAGCAGCCGGGGACTAGCGGGAGCTTTTTTTAATGAGCAGTTCTTC
cdr3_aa: CASSRGLAGAFFNEQFF
cdr3_length: 17
d_call: TRBD2
j_call: TRBJ2-1
clone_size: many
v_call: TRBV5-1

cdr3_nt: TGTGCCAGCAGTTTGCCGGGACGTCTCAATTCACCCCTCCACTTT
cdr3_aa: CASSLPGRLNSPLHF
cdr3_length: 15
d_call: .
j_call: TRBJ1-6
clone_size: many
v_call: TRBV12-3/TRBV12-4

cdr3_nt: TGTGCCAGCAGCTACCGTGGGACAGGGGTTCACTCACCCCTCCACTTT
cdr3_aa: CASSYRGTGVHSPLHF
cdr3_length: 16
d_call: TRBD1
j_call: TRBJ1-6
clone_size: many
v_call: TRBV5-4

cdr3_nt: TGTGCCAGCAGTTTAGCGGGCTATACGCAGTATTTT
cdr3_aa: CASSLAGYTQYF
cdr3_length: 12
d_call: .
j_call: TRBJ2-3
clone_size: .
v_call: TRBV27

cdr3_nt: TGCAGTGCTCCCGGACTAGCGGCTTCCTACAATGAGCAGTTCTTC
cdr3_aa: CSAPGLAASYNEQFF
cdr3_length: 15
d_call: TRBD2
j_call: TRBJ2-1
clone_size: many
v_call: TRBV20-1

cdr3_nt: TGCAGTGCTACCGAAATCGCATACAATGAGCAGTTCTTC
cdr3_aa: CSATEIAYNEQFF
cdr3_length: 13
d_call: .
j_call: TRBJ2-1
clone_size: many
v_call: TRBV20-1

cdr3_nt: TGTGCCAGCAGTTCCGGGACAGGGTTGATTTATGGCTACACCTTC
cdr3_aa: CASSSGTGLIYGYTF
cdr3_length: 15
d_call: TRBD1
j_call: TRBJ1-2
clone_size: many
v_call: TRBV3-1

cdr3_nt: TGTGCCAGCTCACCAGGGGAGGGTGGAAAACTGTTTTTT
cdr3_aa: CASSPGEGGKLFF
cdr3_length: 13
d_call: .
j_call: TRBJ1-4
clone_size: .
v_call: TRBV18

cdr3_nt: TGCAGTGCTAGTCCCGAGGGAGGGTACGAGACCCAGTACTTC
cdr3_aa: CSASPEGGYETQYF
cdr3_length: 14
d_call: TRBD2
j_call: TRBJ2-5
clone_size: many
v_call: TRBV20-1

cdr3_nt: TGTGCCAGCAGTGAAATAACAGGGGGCTGGATCGACAATGAGCAGTTCTTC
cdr3_aa: CASSEITGGWIDNEQFF
cdr3_length: 17
d_call: TRBD1
j_call: TRBJ2-1
clone_size: many
v_call: TRBV25-1

cdr3_nt: TGTGCCAGCAGGACGGCGAACACTGAAGCTTTCTTT
cdr3_aa: CASRTANTEAFF
cdr3_length: 12
d_call: .
j_call: TRBJ1-1
clone_size: many
v_call: TRBV27

cdr3_nt: TGCGCCAGCAGCACTCCGACAGTTGACAATGAGCAGTTCTTC
cdr3_aa: CASSTPTVDNEQFF
cdr3_length: 14
d_call: .
j_call: TRBJ2-1
clone_size: .
v_call: TRBV5-1

cdr3_nt: TGTGCCAGCTCAGCGGGTAGTGCTGGGGCCAACGTCCTGACTTTC
cdr3_aa: CASSAGSAGANVLTF
cdr3_length: 15
d_call: .
j_call: TRBJ2-6
clone_size: .
v_call: TRBV18

cdr3_nt: TGTGCCAGCAAAAAAGCAAGCGGGGGAACCTACGAGCAGTACTTC
cdr3_aa: CASKKASGGTYEQYF
cdr3_length: 15
d_call: TRBD2
j_call: TRBJ2-7
clone_size: medium-sized
v_call: TRBV27

cdr3_nt: TGTGCCACCAGTGAGTCGGGACGGACAGGTTTGGATACGCAGTATTTT
cdr3_aa: CATSESGRTGLDTQYF
cdr3_length: 16
d_call: TRBD1
j_call: TRBJ2-3
clone_size: many
v_call: TRBV24-1

cdr3_nt: TGTGCCAGCAGCGCGGACCACACTGGAAACACCATATATTTT
cdr3_aa: CASSADHTGNTIYF
cdr3_length: 14
d_call: .
j_call: TRBJ1-3
clone_size: many
v_call: TRBV5-6